Given below is one T cell receptor beta chain in context. Other DNA sequences in this sample translate to the same CDR3. With 5 bases clipped from V and 2 bases from J, the junction kept 2 bases outside the gene matches. Germline CDR1 and CDR2: SGHRS and YFSETQ. This CDR3 has 14 amino acids. Measured with immunoSEQ multiplex PCR; TCRdb has only the in-frame clones, and not every one. The table lists 300,000 to 450,000 clones, about nine tenths of them singletons. The source of the sample is a study of cytomegalovirus exposure and HLA in healthy donors. Sequenced sample: PBMCs. The rearrangement links TRBV5-1 to TRBJ2-5; 11 positions agree with TRBD2. The receptor's source is a woman aged 18-35 years in good health and CMV-seronegative. CDR3 sequence reads: CASSRTSGQETQYF. The CDR3 nucleotides read TGCGCCAGCAGTAGGACTAGCGGGCAAGAGACCCAGTACTTC. The variable domain in full, completed from reference TRBV5-1 and TRBJ2-5, reads KAGVTQTPRYLIKTRGQQVTLSCSPISGHRSVSWYQQTPGQGLQFLFEYFSETQRNKGNFPGRFSGRQFSNSRSEMNVSTLELGDSALYLCASSRTSGQETQYFGPGTRLLVL.